This T cell receptor beta chain was recovered during a study of beta chain features in type 1 diabetes. Findings and caveats of the study: Shortening that was moderate but significant affected the TCRB CDR3s of Type 1 diabetes patients in all four CD4+ subsets.

This clone was found a few times. Its antigen is not identified. Expressed TCRB transcripts were sequenced because the isolated RNA had all been reverse transcribed beforehand. The data were produced by immunoSEQ multiplex PCR, yet TCRdb's version contains in-frame clones alone and is incomplete. Seen here are approximately 170,000 clones, around 7.8% observed once, and the top ten hold roughly 0.97%. The CDR3 is made up of 13 amino acids. The V gene lost 3 bases and the J gene lost 2 bases, with 10 bases spanning the gap. Germline lookup yields CDR1 SQVTM and CDR2 ANQGSEA. The source of this sequence is a woman aged 40 to 55 with type 1 diabetes. Material: central memory CD4+ T cells from blood. The chain employs TRBV29-1 and TRBJ2-5, with TRBD1 as a possible D gene (6 bases). The CDR3 nucleotides are TGCAGCGTTGATGGGACACAGCAAGAGACCCAGTACTTC. This translates into CSVDGTQQETQYF.